This T cell receptor beta chain emerged from a study of T-cell reconstitution after alpha-beta-depleted transplantation in children (TCRdb year 2016). Regarding the complete study: T-cell immune reconstitution after TCRalphabeta/CD19-depleted allogeneic hematopoietic cell transplantation in children was quantitatively tracked in the study by means of TCR repertoire profiling. The research as a whole found: Apparently early alphabetaT-cell count recovery about two months after transplant reportedly relied on only several hundred rapidly expanded clones derived from non-depleted graft cells. In some patients, the high TCRbeta diversity seen at day 60 was put down to recipient T cells and intrathymic progenitors that had survived conditioning. The frequencies of hyperexpanded clones fell over the following months, and after one year, T-cell counts and TCRbeta diversity were mostly attributed to newly produced T cells.

With respect to this clonotype: No cognate antigen has been identified for it. At one end the junction does not follow the germline gene, possibly because of a read error.

The CDR3, from cysteine to phenylalanine, totals 15 residues. Only CDR3 DNA remains: 45 bases, in frame from the first base. CDR1 and CDR2 are read off the germline V gene (reference sequence) as DFQATT and SNEGSKA. To prepare the library, PCR was applied. The run used an Illumina HiSeq 2500. Molecular barcoding was employed in the preparation of TCR libraries, with unique molecular identifiers being used to normalize TCRbeta repertoire quantification. Clones were called with MiXCR by TCRdb after fastp trimmed the public reads at Q25, and only in-frame beta chains were retained. CDR3 protein duplicates are merged, each entry listing the most common genes and DNA. This sample comprises about 580,000 distinct CDR3 sequences, 25% to 30% of them detected only once. About a third of the sample comes from the top ten. Read against the paper, the sample's treatment or condition label means: allogeneic hematopoietic cell transplantation with graft depleted of TCRalphabeta T cells and CD19 B cells. The transplant recipients were children given TCRalphabeta/CD19-depleted allogeneic hematopoietic cell grafts.

This receptor chain uses TRBV20-1 and TRBJ2-7; the D gene cannot be named for sure. The sequence was obtained from a boy less than two years old with Wiskott-Aldrich syndrome, due to receive a stem cell transplant. This material consisted of PBMCs, taken before TCRalphabeta/CD19-depleted stem cell transplant. The CDR3 has the sequence CSARDSSVESYGQYF. In nucleotides, the sequence is TGCAGTGCTAGAGACTCGTCTGTCGAATCCTACGGGCAGTACTTC.